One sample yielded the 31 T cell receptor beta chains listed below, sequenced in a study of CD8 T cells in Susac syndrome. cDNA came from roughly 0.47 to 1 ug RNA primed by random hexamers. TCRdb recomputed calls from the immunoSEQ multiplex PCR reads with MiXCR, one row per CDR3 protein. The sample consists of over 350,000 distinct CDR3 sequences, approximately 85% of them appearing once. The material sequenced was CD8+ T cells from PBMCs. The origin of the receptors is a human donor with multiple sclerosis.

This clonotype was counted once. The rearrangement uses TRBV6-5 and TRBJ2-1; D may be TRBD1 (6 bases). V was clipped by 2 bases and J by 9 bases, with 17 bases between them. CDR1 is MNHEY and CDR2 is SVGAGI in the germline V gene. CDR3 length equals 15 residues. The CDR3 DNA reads TGTGCCAGCAGTTACGGGGCAGGGGATACAACTGAGCAGTTCTTC. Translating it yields CASSYGAGDTTEQFF.

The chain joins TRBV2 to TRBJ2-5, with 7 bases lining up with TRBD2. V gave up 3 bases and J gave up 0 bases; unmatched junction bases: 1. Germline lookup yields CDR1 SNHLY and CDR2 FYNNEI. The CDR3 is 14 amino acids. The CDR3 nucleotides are TGTGCCAGCAGTGAGCTAGCGGACCAAGAGACCCAGTACTTC. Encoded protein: CASSELADQETQYF.

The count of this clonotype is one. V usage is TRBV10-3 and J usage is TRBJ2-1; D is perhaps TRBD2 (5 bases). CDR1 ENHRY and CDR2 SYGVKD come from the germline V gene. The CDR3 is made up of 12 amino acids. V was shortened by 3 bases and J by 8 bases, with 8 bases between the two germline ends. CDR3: CAISDPEDEQFF. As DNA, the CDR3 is TGTGCCATCAGTGATCCGGAGGATGAGCAGTTCTTC.

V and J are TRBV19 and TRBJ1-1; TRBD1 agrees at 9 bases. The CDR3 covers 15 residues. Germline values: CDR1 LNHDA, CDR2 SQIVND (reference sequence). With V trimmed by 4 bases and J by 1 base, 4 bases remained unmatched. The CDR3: CASSTGQGTNTEAFF. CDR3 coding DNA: TGTGCCAGTAGTACCGGACAGGGGACGAACACTGAAGCTTTCTTT.

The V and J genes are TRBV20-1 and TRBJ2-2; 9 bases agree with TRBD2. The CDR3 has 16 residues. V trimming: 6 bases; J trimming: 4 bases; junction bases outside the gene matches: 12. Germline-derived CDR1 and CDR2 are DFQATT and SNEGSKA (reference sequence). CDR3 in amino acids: CSAASSGEGRTGELFF. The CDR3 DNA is TGCAGTGCGGCGTCTAGCGGGGAGGGTCGCACCGGGGAGCTGTTTTTT.

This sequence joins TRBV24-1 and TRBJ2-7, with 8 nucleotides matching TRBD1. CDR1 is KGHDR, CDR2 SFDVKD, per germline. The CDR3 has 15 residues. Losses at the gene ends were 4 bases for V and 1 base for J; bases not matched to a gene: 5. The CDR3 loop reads CATSEQGDKSYEQYF. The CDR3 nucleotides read TGTGCCACCAGTGAACAGGGGGACAAGTCCTACGAGCAGTACTTC.

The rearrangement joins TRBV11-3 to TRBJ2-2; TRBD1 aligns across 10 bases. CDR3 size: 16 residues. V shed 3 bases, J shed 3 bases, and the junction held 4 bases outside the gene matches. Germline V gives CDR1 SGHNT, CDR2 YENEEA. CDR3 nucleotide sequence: TGTGCCAGCAGCTTCCGGGGGACAGGGGACACCGGGGAGCTGTTTTTT. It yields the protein CASSFRGTGDTGELFF.

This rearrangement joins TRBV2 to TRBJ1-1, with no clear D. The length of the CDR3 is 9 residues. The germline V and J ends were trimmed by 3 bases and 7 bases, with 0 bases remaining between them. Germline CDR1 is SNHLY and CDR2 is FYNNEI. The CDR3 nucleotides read TGTGCCAGCAGTGATGAAGCTTTCTTT. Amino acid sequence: CASSDEAFF.

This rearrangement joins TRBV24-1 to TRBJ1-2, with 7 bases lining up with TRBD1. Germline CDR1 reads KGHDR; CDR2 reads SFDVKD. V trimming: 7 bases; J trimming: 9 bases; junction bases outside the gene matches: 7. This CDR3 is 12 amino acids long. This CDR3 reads CATRGPGGSYTF. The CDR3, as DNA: TGTGCCACCAGGGGGCCAGGGGGGAGCTACACCTTC.

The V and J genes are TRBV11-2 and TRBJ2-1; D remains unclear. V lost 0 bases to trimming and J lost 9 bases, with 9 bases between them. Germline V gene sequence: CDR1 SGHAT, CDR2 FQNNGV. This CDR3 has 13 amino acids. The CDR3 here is CASSLDYSVEQFF. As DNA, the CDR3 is TGTGCCAGCAGCTTAGATTATTCCGTTGAGCAGTTCTTC. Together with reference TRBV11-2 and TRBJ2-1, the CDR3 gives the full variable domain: EAGVAQSPRYKIIEKRQSVAFWCNPISGHATLYWYQQILGQGPKLLIQFQNNGVVDDSQLPKDRFSAERLKGVDSTLKIQPAKLEDSAVYLCASSLDYSVEQFFGPGTRLTVL.

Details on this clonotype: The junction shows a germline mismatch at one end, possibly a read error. In nucleotides, the CDR3 is TGTGCCATCAGTGGACCGGGACTCAAGCCGAGTAGGGGCGATTTTTTC. Its translation is CAISGPGLKPSRGDFF. This chain links TRBV10-3 with TRBJ1-2; D is perhaps TRBD1 (5 bases). Germline V gene sequence: CDR1 ENHRY, CDR2 SYGVKD. CDR3 length: 16 residues.

As DNA, the CDR3 is TGTGCCAGCAGCGAACCGGGACAAGAGACCCAGTACTTC. Translated: CASSEPGQETQYF. The chain is built from TRBV7-9 and TRBJ2-5; D is possibly TRBD2 (5 bases). The CDR3 totals 13 residues. Trimming shortened V by 5 bases and J by 2 bases, and 9 bases separated the two germline ends. The germline gives CDR1 SEHNR, CDR2 FQNEAQ (reference sequence). Full variable domain (outside the CDR3, taken from reference TRBV7-9 and TRBJ2-5): DTGVSQNPRHKITKRGQNVTFRCDPISEHNRLYWYRQTLGQGPEFLTYFQNEAQLEKSRLLSDRFSAERPKGSFSTLEIQRTEQGDSAMYLCASSEPGQETQYFGPGTRLLVL.

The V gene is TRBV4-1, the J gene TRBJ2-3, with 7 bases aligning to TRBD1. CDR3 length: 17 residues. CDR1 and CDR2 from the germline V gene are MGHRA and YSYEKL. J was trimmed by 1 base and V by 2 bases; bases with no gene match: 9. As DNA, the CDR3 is TGCGCCAGCAGCCAAACCTGGACGCAGGGGGGCACAGATACGCAGTATTTT. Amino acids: CASSQTWTQGGTDTQYF.

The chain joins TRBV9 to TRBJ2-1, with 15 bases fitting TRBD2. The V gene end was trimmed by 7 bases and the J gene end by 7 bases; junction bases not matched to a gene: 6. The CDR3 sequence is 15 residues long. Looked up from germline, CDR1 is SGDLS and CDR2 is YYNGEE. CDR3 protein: CASARGTSGRNEQFF. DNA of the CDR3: TGTGCCAGCGCAAGAGGGACTAGCGGGAGGAATGAGCAGTTCTTC.

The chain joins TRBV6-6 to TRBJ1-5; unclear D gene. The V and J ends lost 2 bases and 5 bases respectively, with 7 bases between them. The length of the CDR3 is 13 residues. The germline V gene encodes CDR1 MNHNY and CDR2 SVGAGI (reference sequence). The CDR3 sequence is CASSYHRDQPQHF. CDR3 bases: TGTGCCAGCAGTTACCACAGAGATCAGCCCCAGCATTTT.

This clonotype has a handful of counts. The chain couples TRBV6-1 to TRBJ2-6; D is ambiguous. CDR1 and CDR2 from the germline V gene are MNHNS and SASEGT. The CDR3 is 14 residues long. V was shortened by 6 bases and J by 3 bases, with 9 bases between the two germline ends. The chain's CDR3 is CASSHFSGANVLTF. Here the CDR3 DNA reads TGTGCCAGCAGCCACTTCAGTGGGGCCAACGTCCTGACTTTC.

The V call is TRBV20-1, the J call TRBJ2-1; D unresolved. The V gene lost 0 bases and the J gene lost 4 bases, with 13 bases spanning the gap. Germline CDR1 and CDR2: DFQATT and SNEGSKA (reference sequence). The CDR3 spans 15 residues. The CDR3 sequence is CSARDRFAEYNEQFF. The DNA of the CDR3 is TGCAGTGCTAGAGATAGATTTGCAGAGTACAATGAGCAGTTCTTC.

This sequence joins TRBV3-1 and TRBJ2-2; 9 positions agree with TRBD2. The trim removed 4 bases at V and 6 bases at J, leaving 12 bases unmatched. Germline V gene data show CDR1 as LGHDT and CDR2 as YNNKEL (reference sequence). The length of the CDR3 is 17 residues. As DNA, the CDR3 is TGTGCCAGCAGCCCGATTGGTGCGGGAGGGAGAGCCGGGGAGCTGTTTTTT. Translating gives CASSPIGAGGRAGELFF. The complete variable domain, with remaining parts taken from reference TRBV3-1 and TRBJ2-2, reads DTAVSQTPKYLVTQMGNDKSIKCEQNLGHDTMYWYKQDSKKFLKIMFSYNNKELIINETVPNRFSPKSPDKAHLNLHINSLELGDSAVYFCASSPIGAGGRAGELFFGEGSRLTVL.

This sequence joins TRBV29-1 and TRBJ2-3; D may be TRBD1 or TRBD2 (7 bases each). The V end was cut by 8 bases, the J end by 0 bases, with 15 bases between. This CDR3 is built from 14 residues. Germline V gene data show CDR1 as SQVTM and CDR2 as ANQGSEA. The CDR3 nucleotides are TGCAGCTCCAGGGGGGGGCCAAGCACAGATACGCAGTATTTT. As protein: CSSRGGPSTDTQYF.

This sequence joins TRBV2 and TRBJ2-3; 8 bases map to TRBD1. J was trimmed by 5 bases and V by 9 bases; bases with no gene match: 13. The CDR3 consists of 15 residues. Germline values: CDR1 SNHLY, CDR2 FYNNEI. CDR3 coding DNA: TGTGCCAGGACAGGGGAGAGAGGGTCGGGAGATACGCAGTATTTT. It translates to CARTGERGSGDTQYF.

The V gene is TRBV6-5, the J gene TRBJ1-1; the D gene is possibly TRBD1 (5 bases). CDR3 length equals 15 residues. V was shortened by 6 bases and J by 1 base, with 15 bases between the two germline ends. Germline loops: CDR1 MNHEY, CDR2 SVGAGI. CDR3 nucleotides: TGTGCCAGCAGGTCGAGAGGGGTGCGGAACACTGAAGCTTTCTTT. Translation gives CASRSRGVRNTEAFF.

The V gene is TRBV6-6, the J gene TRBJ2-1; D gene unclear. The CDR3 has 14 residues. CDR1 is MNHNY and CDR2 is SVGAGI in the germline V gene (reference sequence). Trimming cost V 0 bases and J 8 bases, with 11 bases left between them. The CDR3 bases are TGTGCCAGCAGTTACTCTAAACCGGCGGATGAGCAGTTCTTC. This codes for CASSYSKPADEQFF.

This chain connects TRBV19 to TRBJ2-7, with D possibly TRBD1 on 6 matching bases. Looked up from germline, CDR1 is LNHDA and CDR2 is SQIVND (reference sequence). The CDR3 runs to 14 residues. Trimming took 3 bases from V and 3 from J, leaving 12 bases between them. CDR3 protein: CASSIAGDIYEQYF. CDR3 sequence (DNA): TGTGCCAGTAGTATCGCAGGGGATATCTACGAGCAGTACTTC.

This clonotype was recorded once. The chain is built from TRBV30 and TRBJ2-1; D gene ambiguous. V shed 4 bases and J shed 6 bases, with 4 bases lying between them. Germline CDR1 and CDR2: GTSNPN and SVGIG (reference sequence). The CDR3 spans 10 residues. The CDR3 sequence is CAWKANEQFF. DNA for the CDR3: TGTGCCTGGAAGGCCAATGAGCAGTTCTTC.

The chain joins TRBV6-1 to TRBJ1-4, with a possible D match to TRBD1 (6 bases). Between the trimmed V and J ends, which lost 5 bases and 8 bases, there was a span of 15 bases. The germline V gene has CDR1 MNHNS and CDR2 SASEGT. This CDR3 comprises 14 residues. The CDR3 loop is CASSHLDSGEKLFF. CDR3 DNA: TGTGCCAGCAGTCACCTGGACAGTGGGGAAAAACTGTTTTTT.

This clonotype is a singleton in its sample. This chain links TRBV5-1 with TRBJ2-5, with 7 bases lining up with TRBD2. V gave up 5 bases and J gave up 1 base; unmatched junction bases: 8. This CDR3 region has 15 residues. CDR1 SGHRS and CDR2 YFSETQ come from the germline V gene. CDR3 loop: CASRTDGGFQETQYF. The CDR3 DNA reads TGCGCCAGCAGAACCGACGGGGGGTTCCAAGAGACCCAGTACTTC.

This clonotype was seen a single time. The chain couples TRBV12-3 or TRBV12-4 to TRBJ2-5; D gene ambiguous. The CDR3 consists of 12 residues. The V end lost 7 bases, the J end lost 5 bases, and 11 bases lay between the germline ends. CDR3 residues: CASKAEDETQYF. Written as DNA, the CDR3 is TGTGCCAGCAAGGCCGAGGACGAGACCCAGTACTTC.

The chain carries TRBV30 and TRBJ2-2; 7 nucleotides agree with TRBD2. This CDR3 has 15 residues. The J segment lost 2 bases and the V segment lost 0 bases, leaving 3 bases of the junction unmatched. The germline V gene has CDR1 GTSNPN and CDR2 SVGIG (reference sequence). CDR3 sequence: CAWSVGGSNTGELFF. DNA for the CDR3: TGTGCCTGGAGTGTGGGGGGGTCTAACACCGGGGAGCTGTTTTTT.

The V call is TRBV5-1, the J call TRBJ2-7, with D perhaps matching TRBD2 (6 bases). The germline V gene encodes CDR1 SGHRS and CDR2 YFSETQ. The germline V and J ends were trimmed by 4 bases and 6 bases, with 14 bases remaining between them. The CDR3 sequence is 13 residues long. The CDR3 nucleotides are TGCGCCAGCAGCCCGGAGGGGAACGGCGAGCAGTACTTC. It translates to CASSPEGNGEQYF. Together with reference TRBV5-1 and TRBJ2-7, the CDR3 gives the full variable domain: KAGVTQTPRYLIKTRGQQVTLSCSPISGHRSVSWYQQTPGQGLQFLFEYFSETQRNKGNFPGRFSGRQFSNSRSEMNVSTLELGDSALYLCASSPEGNGEQYFGPGTRLTVT.

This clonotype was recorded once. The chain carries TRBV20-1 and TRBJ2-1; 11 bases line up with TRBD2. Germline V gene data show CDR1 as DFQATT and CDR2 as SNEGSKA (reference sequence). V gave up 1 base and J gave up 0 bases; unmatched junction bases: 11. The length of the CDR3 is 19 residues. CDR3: CSARGLGLAGGSSYNEQFF. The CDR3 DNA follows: TGCAGTGCTAGAGGGCTGGGGCTAGCGGGGGGAAGCTCCTACAATGAGCAGTTCTTC.

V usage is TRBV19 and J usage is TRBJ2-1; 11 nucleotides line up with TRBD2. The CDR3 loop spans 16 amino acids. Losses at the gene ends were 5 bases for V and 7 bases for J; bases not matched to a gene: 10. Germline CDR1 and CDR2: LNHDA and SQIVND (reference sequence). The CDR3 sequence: CASSVPLAGGWNEQFF. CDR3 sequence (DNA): TGTGCCAGTAGTGTCCCTCTAGCGGGAGGTTGGAATGAGCAGTTCTTC.